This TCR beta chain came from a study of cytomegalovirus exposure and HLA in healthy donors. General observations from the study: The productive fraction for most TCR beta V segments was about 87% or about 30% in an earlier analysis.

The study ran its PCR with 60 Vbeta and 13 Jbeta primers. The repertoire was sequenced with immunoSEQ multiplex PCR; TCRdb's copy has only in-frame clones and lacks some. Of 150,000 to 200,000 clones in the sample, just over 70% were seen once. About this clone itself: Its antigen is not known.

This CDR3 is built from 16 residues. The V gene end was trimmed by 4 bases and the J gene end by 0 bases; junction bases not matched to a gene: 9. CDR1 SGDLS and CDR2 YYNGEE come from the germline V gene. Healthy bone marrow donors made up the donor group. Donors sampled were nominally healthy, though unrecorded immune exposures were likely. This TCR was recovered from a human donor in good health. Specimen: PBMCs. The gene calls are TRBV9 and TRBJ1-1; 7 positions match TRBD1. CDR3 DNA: TGTGCCAGCAGCCCTGCCGGGACAGCTATGAACACTGAAGCTTTCTTT. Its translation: CASSPAGTAMNTEAFF.